The source of this T cell receptor beta chain is a study of metastatic and nonmetastatic thyroid tumors. Across the whole study: It was across blood and tumor or nodule tissue from malignant and benign thyroid patients that repertoires were compared. General study findings and limits: It was reported that TCR beta diversity was significantly higher in malignant thyroid tumors than benign nodules, in blood and tumor.

Deletions cut 5 bases from V and 9 bases from J, with 10 bases between. From germline, CDR1 is MDHEN and CDR2 SYDVKM. This CDR3 has 11 amino acids. A remark on this clone: The antigen is not known.

Source study methods: Between-group CDR3 differences, defined by clinicopathological status, yielded a distant-metastasis classifier for papillary thyroid cancer. MiXCR reprocessed the PCR reads for TCRdb. The V and J calls here are based on TCRdb, not the publication. The data hold around 50,000 clones, with less than 30% observed a single time. Nobody among the patients had been given any treatment before thyroid surgery. This receptor was taken from a female donor with papillary thyroid cancer or a benign thyroid nodule (not recorded which). Some clones in this sample may be carry-over from other donors' samples. J is TRBJ1-2 and V is TRBV28; no definite D call. Sequencing used blood. CDR3 in DNA: TGTGCCAGCAGTCAAGGGATTAGCTACACCTTC. Protein product: CASSQGISYTF.